A single TCR beta chain is shown here with its context. The antigen is undetermined. The sample originates from a study of T-cell memory formation after mild COVID-19. About the study: Clustering of TCRs was largely donor specific. Findings of the study overall: Whereas later expanders leaned CD4+, clones contracting day 15 to 85 showed a balanced CD4/CD8 makeup.

Each CDR3 protein gets one entry after TCRdb re-called the 5' RACE reads with MiXCR. The repertoire includes roughly 400,000 distinct CDR3 sequences, 16% of them detected once, and approximately 21% sits in the top ten. The germline V and J ends were trimmed by 0 bases and 3 bases, with 18 bases remaining between them. Per the germline V gene, CDR1 is SGHVS and CDR2 is FNYEAQ. This CDR3 comprises 18 residues. Sequenced: PBMCs or a T cell subset sorted from them (not recorded which). The source of this sequence is a man younger than 30 who had mild COVID-19 (a few samples of this study predate the infection). Cell type and time point are not known. The chain uses TRBV7-6 and TRBJ2-1; possible D gene TRBD1, 5 bases. The CDR3 bases are TGTGCCAGCAGCTTAGCCCACTACCAGACAGTGATCTACAATGAGCAGTTCTTC. Its protein product is CASSLAHYQTVIYNEQFF. The full variable domain, its missing parts supplied by reference TRBV7-6 and TRBJ2-1, is GAGVSQSPRYKVTKRGQDVALRCDPISGHVSLYWYRQALGQGPEFLTYFNYEAQQDKSGLPNDRFSAERPEGSISTLTIQRTEQRDSAMYRCASSLAHYQTVIYNEQFFGPGTRLTVL.